The 32 T cell receptor beta chains given below trace back to one sample, sequenced in a study of Graves' ophthalmopathy and Graves' hyperthyroidism. Using RNA transcripts, the TCR beta CDR3 regions were amplified. HTBI-primed first-round RT-PCR preceded second-round multiplex PCR. TCRdb re-analysed the multiplex PCR reads in MiXCR, keeping a single row per CDR3 protein. The sample yields some 1.1 million distinct CDR3 sequences, about two fifths seen once. Sequencing was done on a sample of peripheral blood or thyroid tissue (not recorded which). The receptors come from an adult man with Graves' hyperthyroidism.

The V and J genes are TRBV5-1 and TRBJ2-7; 8 nucleotides agree with TRBD2. Germline-derived CDR1 and CDR2 are SGHRS and YFSETQ. The CDR3 extends over 12 amino acids. The trim removed 4 bases at V and 7 bases at J, leaving 4 bases unmatched. The CDR3 region is CASSQAGEEQYF. The DNA of the CDR3 is TGCGCCAGCAGCCAAGCGGGAGAAGAGCAGTACTTC.

This sequence joins TRBV25-1 and TRBJ1-2; D unresolved. The V gene lost 4 bases and the J gene lost 6 bases, with 18 bases spanning the gap. CDR1 is MGHDK and CDR2 is SYGVNS in the germline V gene. The CDR3 runs 15 residues. The DNA for the CDR3 is TGTGCCAGCAGTGTACGCGGGGAGCTGCCGCATGGCTACACCTTC. Translated, it gives CASSVRGELPHGYTF.

The genes are TRBV7-8 and TRBJ2-6, with unresolved D. Per the germline V gene, CDR1 is SGHVS and CDR2 is FQNEAQ. The ends were cut back, 5 bases at V and 15 bases at J, with 5 bases in the middle. The CDR3 loop spans 9 amino acids. CDR3 nucleotides: TGTGCCAGCAGCCCAAGCCTGACTTTC. Amino acid sequence: CASSPSLTF.

V is TRBV5-1 and J is TRBJ2-5; D is unresolved. This CDR3 comprises 17 residues. Germline CDR1 and CDR2: SGHRS and YFSETQ. With 5 bases removed from V and 5 bases from J, the gap between germline ends came to 25 bases. The CDR3 coding sequence is TGCGCCAGCAGGAATTATGAACGACGTCTTCCCGGCGAGACCCAGTACTTC. Encoded protein: CASRNYERRLPGETQYF.

This clonotype was detected once. Since a much larger clone is just one base distant, this may be a read error. The chain joins TRBV5-5 to TRBJ2-5; 11 bases fit TRBD1. This CDR3 contains 16 residues. Germline CDR1 SGHKS, CDR2 YYEKEE (reference sequence). The CDR3 reads CTSSLLRDRGSETQYF. The CDR3 DNA is TGCACCAGCAGCTTGCTCCGGGACAGGGGGTCAGAGACCCAGTACTTC.

The chain is built from TRBV29-1 and TRBJ1-1; 8 bases match TRBD1. The CDR3 is 13 residues long. The germline V gene encodes CDR1 SQVTM and CDR2 ANQGSEA. V was pared by 6 bases and J by 1 base, with 4 bases of the junction left unmatched. This CDR3 reads CSVPGTGNTEAFF. In nucleotides, the CDR3 is TGCAGCGTACCGGGGACAGGGAACACTGAAGCTTTCTTT.

As for this clonotype: At one boundary the junction diverges from the germline segment, which might be a read error. The rearrangement joins TRBV10-3 to TRBJ2-7; the D gene is possibly TRBD2 (6 bases). The CDR3 runs to 18 residues. CDR1 is ENHRY and CDR2 is SYGVKD in the germline V gene. CDR3 nucleotide sequence: TGTGCCAGCAGTGAAGCGGGTTTTTTTTCGGAACCTTACTACGAGCAGTACTTC. Residues: CASSEAGFFSEPYYEQYF.

V and J are TRBV3-1 and TRBJ1-6, with 7 bases matching TRBD1. The V segment lost 0 bases and the J segment 6 bases; nucleotides outside the gene matches: 2. The CDR3 is 15 residues long. Germline CDR1 LGHDT, CDR2 YNNKEL (reference sequence). DNA of the CDR3: TGTGCCAGCAGCCAAGAGGGACAGTCTAATTCACCCCTCCACTTT. It codes for CASSQEGQSNSPLHF.

This chain uses TRBV29-1 with TRBJ1-2; 8 nucleotides agree with TRBD1. This CDR3 is built from 13 residues. J was trimmed by 5 bases and V by 8 bases; bases with no gene match: 10. Per the germline V gene, CDR1 is SQVTM and CDR2 is ANQGSEA. DNA of the CDR3: TGCAGCAGTTACGGACAGGGTTGGTATGGCTACACCTTC. It codes for CSSYGQGWYGYTF.

This clonotype turned up a few times. The chain joins TRBV5-6 to TRBJ1-3; D remains ambiguous. V lost 1 base, J lost 0 bases, and 14 bases lay in between. The CDR3 contains 17 residues. Germline values: CDR1 SGHDT, CDR2 YYEEEE. CDR3 amino acids: CASSLSWEPISGNTIYF. The CDR3 DNA reads as TGTGCCAGCAGCTTGTCCTGGGAGCCCATCTCTGGAAACACCATATATTTT.

This rearrangement joins TRBV10-3 to TRBJ2-7; TRBD2 matches 9 bases. The V and J ends lost 5 bases and 10 bases, in that order; junction bases with no gene match: 3. Germline V gene data show CDR1 as ENHRY and CDR2 as SYGVKD. The CDR3 extends over 11 amino acids. The CDR3 loop is CAISPTSGQYF. The CDR3 region has the DNA TGTGCCATCAGTCCGACTAGCGGACAGTACTTC.

This clonotype has just a few counts. The chain recombines TRBV2 with TRBJ2-2; D is ambiguous. The germline V gene has CDR1 SNHLY and CDR2 FYNNEI. Trimming took 8 bases from V and 6 from J, leaving 13 bases between them. This CDR3 is 13 amino acids long. Here the CDR3 reads CASAPTPSGELFF. In DNA, the CDR3 is TGTGCCAGCGCACCTACCCCCTCCGGGGAGCTGTTTTTT.

This clonotype was observed a few times. The chain is built from TRBV5-4 and TRBJ2-7; 7 bases align to TRBD1. The germline V gene encodes CDR1 SGHNT and CDR2 YYREEE (reference sequence). V shed 5 bases, J shed 1 base, and the junction held 6 bases outside the gene matches. The CDR3 has 14 amino acids. The CDR3 region is CASRSVGQSYEQYF. Here the CDR3 DNA reads TGTGCCAGCAGATCAGTGGGACAGTCCTACGAGCAGTACTTC. The full variable domain, its missing parts supplied by reference TRBV5-4 and TRBJ2-7, is ETGVTQSPTHLIKTRGQQVTLRCSSQSGHNTVSWYQQALGQGPQFIFQYYREEENGRGNFPPRFSGLQFPNYSSELNVNALELDDSALYLCASRSVGQSYEQYFGPGTRLTVT.

Notes on this clonotype: An end of the junction does not agree with germline; a read error may underlie this. The rearrangement links TRBV28 to TRBJ1-1; D ambiguous. The CDR3 covers 14 residues. Germline V gene data show CDR1 as MDHEN and CDR2 as SYDVKM. CDR3 protein: CASRPTDSRTEALF. DNA for the CDR3: TGTGCCAGCAGACCCACGGACTCTCGCACTGAAGCTCTCTTT.

The rearrangement joins TRBV7-9 to TRBJ1-4, with 7 nucleotides matching TRBD1. The V gene's germline CDR1 is SEHNR and CDR2 FQNEAQ (reference sequence). The CDR3 runs to 15 residues. V gave up 1 base and J gave up 8 bases; unmatched junction bases: 7. The CDR3 nucleotides read TGTGCCAGCAGCTTAGAAACCAGGGGGGGAGAAAAACTGTTTTTT. Encoded protein: CASSLETRGGEKLFF.

In the case of this clonotype: A much larger clone differs by one base, so this may be a read error. The chain is built from TRBV7-9 and TRBJ1-5, with D uncertain. CDR1 and CDR2 (germline): SEHNR, FQNEAQ (reference sequence). This CDR3 is built from 15 residues. CDR3 sequence reads: CAGSSEGVSNQPQHF. The CDR3 DNA follows: TGTGCCGGCAGCTCCGAGGGCGTTAGCAATCAGCCCCAGCATTTT.

This clonotype came up many times. The rearrangement joins TRBV7-7 to TRBJ2-2; 7 nucleotides agree with TRBD2. Germline loops: CDR1 SSHAT, CDR2 FNYEAQ (reference sequence). This CDR3 is built from 13 residues. V gave up 5 bases and J gave up 6 bases; unmatched junction bases: 3. CDR3 region: CASSVSGAGELFF. The DNA for the CDR3 is TGTGCCAGCAGCGTGAGCGGGGCCGGGGAGCTGTTTTTT.

The chain has TRBV20-1 and TRBJ2-7; D tentatively fits TRBD1 or TRBD2 (5 bases each). With 3 bases removed from V and 3 bases from J, the gap between germline ends came to 12 bases. The CDR3 is 13 amino acids. Germline V lookup: CDR1 DFQATT, CDR2 SNEGSKA (reference sequence). The CDR3 DNA reads TGCAGTGCTAGTAGCTTTGGGGGCTACGAGCAGTACTTC. It codes for CSASSFGGYEQYF.

This clonotype was seen a few times. V gene TRBV20-1 combines with J gene TRBJ2-7; D might be TRBD1 (6 bases). Germline-derived CDR1 and CDR2 are DFQATT and SNEGSKA (reference sequence). The V gene lost 5 bases and the J gene lost 1 base, with 18 bases spanning the gap. This CDR3 comprises 15 residues. CDR3 in DNA: TGCAGTGCTTACTTTAGTGGGGACATATCCTACGAGCAGTACTTC. Translating gives CSAYFSGDISYEQYF.

The rearrangement links TRBV18 to TRBJ1-1; tentatively, D is TRBD1 (5 bases). The CDR3 spans 17 residues. V lost 0 bases, J lost 1 base, and 15 bases lay in between. Germline CDR1 is KGHSH and CDR2 is LQKENI. This chain's CDR3 is CASSPPGSGIWNTEAFF. Written as DNA, the CDR3 is TGTGCCAGCTCACCACCTGGTTCAGGGATATGGAACACTGAAGCTTTCTTT.

The genes are TRBV4-3 and TRBJ2-7; tentatively, D is TRBD2 (6 bases). CDR3 length: 15 residues. Trimming took off 0 bases at V and 2 bases at J, with 11 bases between the two ends. Germline CDR1 reads LGHNA; CDR2 reads YSLEER. CDR3 coding DNA: TGCGCCAGCAGCCAAGATCGGGGGTTCGCCTACGAGCAGTACTTC. Translated: CASSQDRGFAYEQYF.

The chain combines TRBV7-6 with TRBJ2-7; D possibly corresponds to TRBD1 (6 bases). From germline, CDR1 is SGHVS and CDR2 FNYEAQ. The CDR3 contains 15 residues. V lost 2 bases and J lost 0, with 11 bases in between. CDR3 protein: CASSLFPGVSYEQYV. The CDR3, as DNA: TGTGCCAGCAGCTTATTCCCAGGGGTCTCCTACGAGCAGTACGTC.

This clonotype showed up many times. V is TRBV6-5 and J is TRBJ2-7, with 9 bases that match TRBD2. V lost 5 bases, J lost 3 bases, and 8 bases stayed unmatched. This CDR3 comprises 15 residues. Germline V gene lookup returns CDR1 MNHEY and CDR2 SVGAGI. The CDR3 spells CASSPRGGRVYEQYF. In DNA form, the CDR3 reads TGTGCCAGCAGTCCTCGAGGCGGGAGGGTCTACGAGCAGTACTTC.

The CDR3 DNA reads TGCAGCGTTGACTTACAGGGAAGCGGCTATGGCTACACCTTC. Its protein is CSVDLQGSGYGYTF. The chain links TRBV29-1 to TRBJ1-2, with TRBD1 as a possible D gene (6 bases). V dropped 3 bases and J dropped 4 bases, with 15 bases sitting between them. CDR3 length: 14 amino acids. Per germline, CDR1 SQVTM and CDR2 ANQGSEA.

The chain couples TRBV29-1 to TRBJ1-1, with 7 bases lining up with TRBD1. Germline CDR1 is SQVTM and CDR2 is ANQGSEA. The CDR3 runs 13 residues. Unmatched junction bases numbered 3, after V lost 5 bases and J lost 0 bases. CDR3 coding DNA: TGCAGCGTTTCGACAGGGCTGAACACTGAAGCTTTCTTT. Protein product: CSVSTGLNTEAFF.

The chain has TRBV7-2 and TRBJ1-6, with TRBD1 as a possible D gene (5 bases). The germline V and J ends were trimmed by 5 bases and 0 bases, with 14 bases remaining between them. The CDR3 runs to 17 residues. Germline-derived CDR1 and CDR2 are SGHTA and FQGNSA. CDR3 residues: CASSPPGGSSYNSPLHF. For the CDR3, the DNA is TGTGCCAGCAGCCCACCCGGGGGAAGCTCCTATAATTCACCCCTCCACTTT.

V is TRBV7-2 and J is TRBJ2-5; perhaps D is TRBD1 or TRBD2 (6 bases each). The V gene's germline CDR1 is SGHTA and CDR2 FQGNSA. This CDR3 has 17 residues. Trimming pared 1 base from V and 4 bases from J, leaving 19 bases between. In nucleotides, the CDR3 is TGTGCCAGCAGCTTAGGAGGGACACCTCGGAGGGGAGAGACCCAGTACTTC. This encodes CASSLGGTPRRGETQYF.

The chain recombines TRBV7-3 with TRBJ1-4; D is unresolved. This CDR3 comprises 14 residues. Germline CDR1 is SGHTA and CDR2 is FQGTGA. V lost 4 bases, J lost 3 bases, and 9 bases lay in between. This CDR3 reads CASSSGRANEKLFF. DNA of the CDR3: TGTGCCAGCAGCTCCGGACGGGCTAATGAAAAACTGTTTTTT.

Only one count was recorded for this clonotype. This clone may be a read error of a much larger clone one base away. This chain links TRBV20-1 with TRBJ2-7; D uncertain. Trimming stripped 6 bases from V and 3 bases from J, with 9 bases between. The CDR3 loop spans 11 amino acids. CDR1 and CDR2 (germline): DFQATT, SNEGSKA (reference sequence). CDR3 in DNA: TGCAGTGCAGGATGGAACTACGAGCAGTACTTC. Protein product: CSAGWNYEQYF.

This clonotype was found once. The gene calls are TRBV9 and TRBJ2-7, with D tentatively TRBD1 or TRBD2 (5 bases each). V gave up 4 bases and J gave up 6 bases, with 14 bases separating them. Germline CDR1 SGDLS, CDR2 YYNGEE. The CDR3 covers 13 residues. The CDR3 DNA reads as TGTGCCAGCAGCTCCGAGGGGTGGGGCGAGCAGTACTTC. The encoded protein is CASSSEGWGEQYF.

The CDR3 here is CSAPPGLETGELFF. The CDR3 DNA is TGCAGTGCGCCTCCGGGCCTCGAAACCGGGGAGCTGTTTTTT. This chain uses TRBV20-1 with TRBJ2-2; D gene uncertain. Trimming took off 6 bases at V and 5 bases at J, with 16 bases between the two ends. CDR1 and CDR2 from the germline V gene are DFQATT and SNEGSKA (reference sequence). The CDR3 is made up of 14 amino acids.

V is TRBV6-6 and J is TRBJ2-5; 10 bases align to TRBD2. The CDR3 is made up of 16 amino acids. The germline V gene has CDR1 MNHNY and CDR2 SVGAGI (reference sequence). V lost 2 bases to trimming and J lost 5 bases; unmatched junction nucleotides: 8. This CDR3 is CASSYGKTSGWETQYF. CDR3 in DNA: TGTGCCAGCAGTTACGGGAAGACTAGCGGGTGGGAGACCCAGTACTTC.